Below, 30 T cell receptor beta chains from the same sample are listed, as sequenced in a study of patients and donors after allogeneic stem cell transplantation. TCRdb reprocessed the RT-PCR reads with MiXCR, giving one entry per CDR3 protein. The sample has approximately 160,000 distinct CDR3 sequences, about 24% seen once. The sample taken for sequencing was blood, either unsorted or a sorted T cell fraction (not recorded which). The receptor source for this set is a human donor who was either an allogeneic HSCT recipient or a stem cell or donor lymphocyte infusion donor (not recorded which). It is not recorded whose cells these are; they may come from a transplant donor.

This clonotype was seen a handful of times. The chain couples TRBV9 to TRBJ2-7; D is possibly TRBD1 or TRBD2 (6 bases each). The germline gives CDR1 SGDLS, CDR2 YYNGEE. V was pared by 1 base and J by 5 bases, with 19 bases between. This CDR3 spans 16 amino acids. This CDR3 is CASSVRGGIFLHEQYF. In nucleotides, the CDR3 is TGTGCCAGCAGCGTAAGAGGGGGGATATTTCTCCACGAGCAGTACTTC.

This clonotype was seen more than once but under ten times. CDR3 nucleotides: TGCAGTGCTAGGAGGGGGTCCTCCTCCTACGAGCAGTACTTC. It yields the protein CSARRGSSSYEQYF. The V and J genes are TRBV20-1 and TRBJ2-7, with a weak D call TRBD1 (6 bases). Germline values: CDR1 DFQATT, CDR2 SNEGSKA (reference sequence). The CDR3 is 14 residues long. The V end lost 3 bases, the J end lost 0 bases, and 12 bases lay between the germline ends.

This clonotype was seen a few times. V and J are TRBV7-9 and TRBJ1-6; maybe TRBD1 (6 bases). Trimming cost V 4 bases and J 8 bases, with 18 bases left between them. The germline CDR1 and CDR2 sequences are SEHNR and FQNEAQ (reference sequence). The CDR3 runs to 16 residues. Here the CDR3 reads CASSSSSQGIYSPLHF. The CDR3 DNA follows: TGTGCCAGCAGCTCCTCCTCTCAGGGGATTTATTCACCCCTCCACTTT.

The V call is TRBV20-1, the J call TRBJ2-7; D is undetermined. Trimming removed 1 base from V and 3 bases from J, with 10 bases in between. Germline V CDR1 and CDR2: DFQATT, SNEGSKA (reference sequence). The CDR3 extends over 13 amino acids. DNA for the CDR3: TGCAGTGCTAGAGCTAAAATGGGCTACGAGCAGTACTTC. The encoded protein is CSARAKMGYEQYF.

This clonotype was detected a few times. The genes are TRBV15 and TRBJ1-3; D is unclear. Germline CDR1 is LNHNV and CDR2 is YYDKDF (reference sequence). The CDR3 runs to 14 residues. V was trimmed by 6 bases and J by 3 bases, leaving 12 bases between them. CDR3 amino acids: CATSNPEGGNTIYF. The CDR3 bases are TGTGCCACCAGTAACCCCGAGGGTGGAAACACCATATATTTT. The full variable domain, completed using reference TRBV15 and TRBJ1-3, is DAMVIQNPRYQVTQFGKPVTLSCSQTLNHNVMYWYQQKSSQAPKLLFHYYDKDFNNEADTPDNFQSRRPNTSFCFLDIRSPGLGDTAMYLCATSNPEGGNTIYFGEGSWLTVV.

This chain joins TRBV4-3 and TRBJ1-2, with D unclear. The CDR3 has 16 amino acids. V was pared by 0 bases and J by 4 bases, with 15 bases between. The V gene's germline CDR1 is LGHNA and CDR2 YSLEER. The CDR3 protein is CASSQDWQAPLYGYTF. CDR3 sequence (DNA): TGCGCCAGCAGCCAAGATTGGCAGGCCCCGCTCTATGGCTACACCTTC.

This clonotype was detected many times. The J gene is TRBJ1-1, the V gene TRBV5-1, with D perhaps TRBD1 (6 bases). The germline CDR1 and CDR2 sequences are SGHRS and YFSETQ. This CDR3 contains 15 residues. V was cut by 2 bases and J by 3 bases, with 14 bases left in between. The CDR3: CASSFDGTLDTEAFF. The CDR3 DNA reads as TGCGCCAGCAGCTTCGATGGGACATTGGACACTGAAGCTTTCTTT.

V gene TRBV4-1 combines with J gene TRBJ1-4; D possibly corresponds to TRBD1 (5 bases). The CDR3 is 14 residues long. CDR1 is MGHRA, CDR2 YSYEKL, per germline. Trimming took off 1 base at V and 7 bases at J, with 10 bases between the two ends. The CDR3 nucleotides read TGCGCCAGCAGCCAAGTCAGGGAAAGTGAAAAACTGTTTTTT. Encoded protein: CASSQVRESEKLFF.

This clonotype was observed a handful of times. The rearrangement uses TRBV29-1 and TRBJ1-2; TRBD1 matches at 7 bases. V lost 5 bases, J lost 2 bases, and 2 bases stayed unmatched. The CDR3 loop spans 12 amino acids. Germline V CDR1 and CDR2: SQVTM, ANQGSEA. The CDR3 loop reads CSVLDRNYGYTF. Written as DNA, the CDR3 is TGCAGCGTTTTGGACAGGAACTATGGCTACACCTTC.

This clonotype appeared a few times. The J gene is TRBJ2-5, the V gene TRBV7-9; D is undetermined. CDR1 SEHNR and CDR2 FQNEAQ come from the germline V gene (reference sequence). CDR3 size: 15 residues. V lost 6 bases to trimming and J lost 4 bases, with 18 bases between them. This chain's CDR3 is CASRGSFGRAETQYF. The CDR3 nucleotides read TGTGCCAGCAGAGGATCGTTTGGCCGCGCAGAGACCCAGTACTTC.

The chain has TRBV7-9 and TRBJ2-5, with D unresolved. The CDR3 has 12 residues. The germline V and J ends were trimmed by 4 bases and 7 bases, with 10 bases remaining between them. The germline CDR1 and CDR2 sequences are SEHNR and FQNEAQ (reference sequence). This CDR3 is CASSSDLGTQYF. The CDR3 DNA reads TGTGCCAGCAGCTCCGATTTGGGGACCCAGTACTTC.

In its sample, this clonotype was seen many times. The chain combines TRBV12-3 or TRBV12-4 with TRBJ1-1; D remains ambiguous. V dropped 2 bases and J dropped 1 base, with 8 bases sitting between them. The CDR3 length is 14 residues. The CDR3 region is CASSLIGSNTEAFF. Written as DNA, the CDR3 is TGTGCCAGCAGTTTAATTGGGTCGAACACTGAAGCTTTCTTT.

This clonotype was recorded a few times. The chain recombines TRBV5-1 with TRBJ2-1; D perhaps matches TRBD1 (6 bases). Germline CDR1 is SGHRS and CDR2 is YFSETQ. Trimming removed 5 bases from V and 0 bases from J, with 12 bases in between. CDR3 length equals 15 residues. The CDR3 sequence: CASREDSSSYNEQFF. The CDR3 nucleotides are TGCGCCAGCAGAGAGGACAGTAGCTCCTACAATGAGCAGTTCTTC.

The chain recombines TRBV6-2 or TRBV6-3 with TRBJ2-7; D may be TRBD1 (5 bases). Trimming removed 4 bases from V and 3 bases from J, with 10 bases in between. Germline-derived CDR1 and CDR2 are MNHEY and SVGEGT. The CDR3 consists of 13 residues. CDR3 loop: CASSSARVYEQYF. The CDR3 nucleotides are TGTGCCAGCAGTTCCGCCAGGGTCTACGAGCAGTACTTC.

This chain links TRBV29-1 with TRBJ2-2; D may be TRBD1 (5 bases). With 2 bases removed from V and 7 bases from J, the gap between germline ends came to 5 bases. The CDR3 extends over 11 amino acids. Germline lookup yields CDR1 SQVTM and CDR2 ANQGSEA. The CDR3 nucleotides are TGCAGCGTTGAAAGGGGCGGGGAGCTGTTTTTT. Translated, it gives CSVERGGELFF.

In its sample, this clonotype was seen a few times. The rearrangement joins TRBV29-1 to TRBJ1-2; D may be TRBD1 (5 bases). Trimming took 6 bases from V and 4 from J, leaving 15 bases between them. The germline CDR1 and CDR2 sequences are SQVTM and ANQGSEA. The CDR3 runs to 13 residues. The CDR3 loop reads CSVMTALGYGYTF. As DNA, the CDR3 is TGCAGCGTCATGACAGCCCTTGGCTATGGCTACACCTTC. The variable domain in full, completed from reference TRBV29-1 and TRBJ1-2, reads SAVISQKPSRDICQRGTSLTIQCQVDSQVTMMFWYRQQPGQSLTLIATANQGSEATYESGFVIDKFPISRPNLTFSTLTVSNMSPEDSSIYLCSVMTALGYGYTFGSGTRLTVV.

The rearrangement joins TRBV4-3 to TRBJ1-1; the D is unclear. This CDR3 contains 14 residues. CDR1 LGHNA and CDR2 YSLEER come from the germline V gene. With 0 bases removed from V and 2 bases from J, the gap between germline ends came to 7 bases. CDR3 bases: TGCGCCAGCAGCCAAGAAGGAGTAAACACTGAAGCTTTCTTT. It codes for CASSQEGVNTEAFF.

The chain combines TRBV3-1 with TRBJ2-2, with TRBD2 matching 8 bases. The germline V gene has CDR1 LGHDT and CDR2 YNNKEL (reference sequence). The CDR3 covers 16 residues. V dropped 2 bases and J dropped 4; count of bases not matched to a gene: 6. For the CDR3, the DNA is TGTGCCAGCAGCCAATCAGCGGGGGCACCCACCGGGGAGCTGTTTTTT. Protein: CASSQSAGAPTGELFF. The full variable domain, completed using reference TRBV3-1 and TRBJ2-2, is DTAVSQTPKYLVTQMGNDKSIKCEQNLGHDTMYWYKQDSKKFLKIMFSYNNKELIINETVPNRFSPKSPDKAHLNLHINSLELGDSAVYFCASSQSAGAPTGELFFGEGSRLTVL.

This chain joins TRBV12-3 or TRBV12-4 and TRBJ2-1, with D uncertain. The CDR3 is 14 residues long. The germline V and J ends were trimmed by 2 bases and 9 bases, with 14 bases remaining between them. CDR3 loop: CASSLRPRPGEQFF. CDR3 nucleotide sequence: TGTGCCAGCAGTTTACGGCCTAGGCCCGGTGAGCAGTTCTTC.

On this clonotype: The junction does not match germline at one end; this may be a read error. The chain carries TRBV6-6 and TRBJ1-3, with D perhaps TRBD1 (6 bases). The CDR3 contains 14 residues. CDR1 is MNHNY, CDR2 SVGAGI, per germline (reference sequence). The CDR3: CACRGTKSGNTIYF. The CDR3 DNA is TGTGCCTGCAGGGGAACGAAATCCGGAAACACCATATATTTT.

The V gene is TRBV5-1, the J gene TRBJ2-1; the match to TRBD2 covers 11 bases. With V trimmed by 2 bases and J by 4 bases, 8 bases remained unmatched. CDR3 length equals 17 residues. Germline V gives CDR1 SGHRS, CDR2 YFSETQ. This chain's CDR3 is CASSFTTSGGVYNEQFF. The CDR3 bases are TGCGCCAGCAGCTTTACCACTAGCGGGGGAGTATACAATGAGCAGTTCTTC.

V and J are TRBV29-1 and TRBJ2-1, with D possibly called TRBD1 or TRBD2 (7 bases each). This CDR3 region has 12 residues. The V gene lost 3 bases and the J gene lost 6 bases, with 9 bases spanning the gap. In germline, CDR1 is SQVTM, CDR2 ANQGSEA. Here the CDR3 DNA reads TGCAGCGTTGACAGGGGGGGCAATGAGCAGTTCTTC. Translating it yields CSVDRGGNEQFF.

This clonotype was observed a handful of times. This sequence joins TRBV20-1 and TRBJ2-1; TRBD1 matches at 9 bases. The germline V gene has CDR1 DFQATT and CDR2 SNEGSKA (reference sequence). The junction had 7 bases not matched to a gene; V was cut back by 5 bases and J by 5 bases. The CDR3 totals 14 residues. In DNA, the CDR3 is TGCAGTGCTTTGGACAGGGGCACTAACAATGAGCAGTTCTTC. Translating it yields CSALDRGTNNEQFF.

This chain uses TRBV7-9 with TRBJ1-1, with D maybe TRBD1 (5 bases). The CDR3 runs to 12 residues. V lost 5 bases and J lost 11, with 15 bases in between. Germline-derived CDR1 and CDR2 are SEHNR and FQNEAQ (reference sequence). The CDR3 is CASSLQGVAAFF. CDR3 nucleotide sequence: TGTGCCAGCAGCCTCCAGGGTGTGGCTGCTTTCTTT.

Here the CDR3 reads CASSQTIYGYTF. Written as DNA, the CDR3 is TGTGCCAGCAGCCAGACCATATATGGCTACACCTTC. The chain recombines TRBV3-1 with TRBJ1-2; no clear D. This CDR3 spans 12 amino acids. Per germline, CDR1 LGHDT and CDR2 YNNKEL (reference sequence). The V gene lost 3 bases and the J gene lost 5 bases, with 7 bases spanning the gap.

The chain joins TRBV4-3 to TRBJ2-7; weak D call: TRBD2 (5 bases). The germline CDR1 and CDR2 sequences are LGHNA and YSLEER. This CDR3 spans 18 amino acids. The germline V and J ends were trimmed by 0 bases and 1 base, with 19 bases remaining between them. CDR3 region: CASSQDSSPGGSSYEQYF. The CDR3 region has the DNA TGCGCCAGCAGCCAAGACTCTTCCCCTGGCGGGTCTTCCTACGAGCAGTACTTC.

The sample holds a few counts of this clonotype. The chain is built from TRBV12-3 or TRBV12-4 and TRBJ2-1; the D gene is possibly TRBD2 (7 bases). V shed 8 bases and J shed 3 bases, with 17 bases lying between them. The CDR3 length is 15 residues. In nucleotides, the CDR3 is TGTGCCAGCGTGCGGGGGCAGGGTTTCTACAATGAGCAGTTCTTC. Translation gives CASVRGQGFYNEQFF.

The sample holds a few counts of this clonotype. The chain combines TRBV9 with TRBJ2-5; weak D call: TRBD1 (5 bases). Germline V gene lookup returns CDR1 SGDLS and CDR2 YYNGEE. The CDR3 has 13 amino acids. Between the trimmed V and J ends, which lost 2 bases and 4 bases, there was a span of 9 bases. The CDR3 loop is CASSVTGSETQYF. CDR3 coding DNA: TGTGCCAGCAGCGTCACAGGTTCAGAGACCCAGTACTTC. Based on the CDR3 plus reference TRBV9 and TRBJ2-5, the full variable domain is DSGVTQTPKHLITATGQRVTLRCSPRSGDLSVYWYQQSLDQGLQFLIQYYNGEERAKGNILERFSAQQFPDLHSELNLSSLELGDSALYFCASSVTGSETQYFGPGTRLLVL.

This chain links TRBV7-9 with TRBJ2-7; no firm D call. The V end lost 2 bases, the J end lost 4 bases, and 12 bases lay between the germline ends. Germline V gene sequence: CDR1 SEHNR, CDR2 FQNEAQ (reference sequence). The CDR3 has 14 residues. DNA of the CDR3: TGTGCCAGCAGCTTAATTACAGCAAGTTACGAGCAGTACTTC. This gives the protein CASSLITASYEQYF.

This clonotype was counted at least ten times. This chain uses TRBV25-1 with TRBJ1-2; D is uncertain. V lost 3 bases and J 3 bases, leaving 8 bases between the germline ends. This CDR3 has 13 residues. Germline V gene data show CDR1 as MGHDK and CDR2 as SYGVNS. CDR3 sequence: CASSDRYYYGYTF. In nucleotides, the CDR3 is TGTGCCAGCAGTGATAGGTACTACTATGGCTACACCTTC.